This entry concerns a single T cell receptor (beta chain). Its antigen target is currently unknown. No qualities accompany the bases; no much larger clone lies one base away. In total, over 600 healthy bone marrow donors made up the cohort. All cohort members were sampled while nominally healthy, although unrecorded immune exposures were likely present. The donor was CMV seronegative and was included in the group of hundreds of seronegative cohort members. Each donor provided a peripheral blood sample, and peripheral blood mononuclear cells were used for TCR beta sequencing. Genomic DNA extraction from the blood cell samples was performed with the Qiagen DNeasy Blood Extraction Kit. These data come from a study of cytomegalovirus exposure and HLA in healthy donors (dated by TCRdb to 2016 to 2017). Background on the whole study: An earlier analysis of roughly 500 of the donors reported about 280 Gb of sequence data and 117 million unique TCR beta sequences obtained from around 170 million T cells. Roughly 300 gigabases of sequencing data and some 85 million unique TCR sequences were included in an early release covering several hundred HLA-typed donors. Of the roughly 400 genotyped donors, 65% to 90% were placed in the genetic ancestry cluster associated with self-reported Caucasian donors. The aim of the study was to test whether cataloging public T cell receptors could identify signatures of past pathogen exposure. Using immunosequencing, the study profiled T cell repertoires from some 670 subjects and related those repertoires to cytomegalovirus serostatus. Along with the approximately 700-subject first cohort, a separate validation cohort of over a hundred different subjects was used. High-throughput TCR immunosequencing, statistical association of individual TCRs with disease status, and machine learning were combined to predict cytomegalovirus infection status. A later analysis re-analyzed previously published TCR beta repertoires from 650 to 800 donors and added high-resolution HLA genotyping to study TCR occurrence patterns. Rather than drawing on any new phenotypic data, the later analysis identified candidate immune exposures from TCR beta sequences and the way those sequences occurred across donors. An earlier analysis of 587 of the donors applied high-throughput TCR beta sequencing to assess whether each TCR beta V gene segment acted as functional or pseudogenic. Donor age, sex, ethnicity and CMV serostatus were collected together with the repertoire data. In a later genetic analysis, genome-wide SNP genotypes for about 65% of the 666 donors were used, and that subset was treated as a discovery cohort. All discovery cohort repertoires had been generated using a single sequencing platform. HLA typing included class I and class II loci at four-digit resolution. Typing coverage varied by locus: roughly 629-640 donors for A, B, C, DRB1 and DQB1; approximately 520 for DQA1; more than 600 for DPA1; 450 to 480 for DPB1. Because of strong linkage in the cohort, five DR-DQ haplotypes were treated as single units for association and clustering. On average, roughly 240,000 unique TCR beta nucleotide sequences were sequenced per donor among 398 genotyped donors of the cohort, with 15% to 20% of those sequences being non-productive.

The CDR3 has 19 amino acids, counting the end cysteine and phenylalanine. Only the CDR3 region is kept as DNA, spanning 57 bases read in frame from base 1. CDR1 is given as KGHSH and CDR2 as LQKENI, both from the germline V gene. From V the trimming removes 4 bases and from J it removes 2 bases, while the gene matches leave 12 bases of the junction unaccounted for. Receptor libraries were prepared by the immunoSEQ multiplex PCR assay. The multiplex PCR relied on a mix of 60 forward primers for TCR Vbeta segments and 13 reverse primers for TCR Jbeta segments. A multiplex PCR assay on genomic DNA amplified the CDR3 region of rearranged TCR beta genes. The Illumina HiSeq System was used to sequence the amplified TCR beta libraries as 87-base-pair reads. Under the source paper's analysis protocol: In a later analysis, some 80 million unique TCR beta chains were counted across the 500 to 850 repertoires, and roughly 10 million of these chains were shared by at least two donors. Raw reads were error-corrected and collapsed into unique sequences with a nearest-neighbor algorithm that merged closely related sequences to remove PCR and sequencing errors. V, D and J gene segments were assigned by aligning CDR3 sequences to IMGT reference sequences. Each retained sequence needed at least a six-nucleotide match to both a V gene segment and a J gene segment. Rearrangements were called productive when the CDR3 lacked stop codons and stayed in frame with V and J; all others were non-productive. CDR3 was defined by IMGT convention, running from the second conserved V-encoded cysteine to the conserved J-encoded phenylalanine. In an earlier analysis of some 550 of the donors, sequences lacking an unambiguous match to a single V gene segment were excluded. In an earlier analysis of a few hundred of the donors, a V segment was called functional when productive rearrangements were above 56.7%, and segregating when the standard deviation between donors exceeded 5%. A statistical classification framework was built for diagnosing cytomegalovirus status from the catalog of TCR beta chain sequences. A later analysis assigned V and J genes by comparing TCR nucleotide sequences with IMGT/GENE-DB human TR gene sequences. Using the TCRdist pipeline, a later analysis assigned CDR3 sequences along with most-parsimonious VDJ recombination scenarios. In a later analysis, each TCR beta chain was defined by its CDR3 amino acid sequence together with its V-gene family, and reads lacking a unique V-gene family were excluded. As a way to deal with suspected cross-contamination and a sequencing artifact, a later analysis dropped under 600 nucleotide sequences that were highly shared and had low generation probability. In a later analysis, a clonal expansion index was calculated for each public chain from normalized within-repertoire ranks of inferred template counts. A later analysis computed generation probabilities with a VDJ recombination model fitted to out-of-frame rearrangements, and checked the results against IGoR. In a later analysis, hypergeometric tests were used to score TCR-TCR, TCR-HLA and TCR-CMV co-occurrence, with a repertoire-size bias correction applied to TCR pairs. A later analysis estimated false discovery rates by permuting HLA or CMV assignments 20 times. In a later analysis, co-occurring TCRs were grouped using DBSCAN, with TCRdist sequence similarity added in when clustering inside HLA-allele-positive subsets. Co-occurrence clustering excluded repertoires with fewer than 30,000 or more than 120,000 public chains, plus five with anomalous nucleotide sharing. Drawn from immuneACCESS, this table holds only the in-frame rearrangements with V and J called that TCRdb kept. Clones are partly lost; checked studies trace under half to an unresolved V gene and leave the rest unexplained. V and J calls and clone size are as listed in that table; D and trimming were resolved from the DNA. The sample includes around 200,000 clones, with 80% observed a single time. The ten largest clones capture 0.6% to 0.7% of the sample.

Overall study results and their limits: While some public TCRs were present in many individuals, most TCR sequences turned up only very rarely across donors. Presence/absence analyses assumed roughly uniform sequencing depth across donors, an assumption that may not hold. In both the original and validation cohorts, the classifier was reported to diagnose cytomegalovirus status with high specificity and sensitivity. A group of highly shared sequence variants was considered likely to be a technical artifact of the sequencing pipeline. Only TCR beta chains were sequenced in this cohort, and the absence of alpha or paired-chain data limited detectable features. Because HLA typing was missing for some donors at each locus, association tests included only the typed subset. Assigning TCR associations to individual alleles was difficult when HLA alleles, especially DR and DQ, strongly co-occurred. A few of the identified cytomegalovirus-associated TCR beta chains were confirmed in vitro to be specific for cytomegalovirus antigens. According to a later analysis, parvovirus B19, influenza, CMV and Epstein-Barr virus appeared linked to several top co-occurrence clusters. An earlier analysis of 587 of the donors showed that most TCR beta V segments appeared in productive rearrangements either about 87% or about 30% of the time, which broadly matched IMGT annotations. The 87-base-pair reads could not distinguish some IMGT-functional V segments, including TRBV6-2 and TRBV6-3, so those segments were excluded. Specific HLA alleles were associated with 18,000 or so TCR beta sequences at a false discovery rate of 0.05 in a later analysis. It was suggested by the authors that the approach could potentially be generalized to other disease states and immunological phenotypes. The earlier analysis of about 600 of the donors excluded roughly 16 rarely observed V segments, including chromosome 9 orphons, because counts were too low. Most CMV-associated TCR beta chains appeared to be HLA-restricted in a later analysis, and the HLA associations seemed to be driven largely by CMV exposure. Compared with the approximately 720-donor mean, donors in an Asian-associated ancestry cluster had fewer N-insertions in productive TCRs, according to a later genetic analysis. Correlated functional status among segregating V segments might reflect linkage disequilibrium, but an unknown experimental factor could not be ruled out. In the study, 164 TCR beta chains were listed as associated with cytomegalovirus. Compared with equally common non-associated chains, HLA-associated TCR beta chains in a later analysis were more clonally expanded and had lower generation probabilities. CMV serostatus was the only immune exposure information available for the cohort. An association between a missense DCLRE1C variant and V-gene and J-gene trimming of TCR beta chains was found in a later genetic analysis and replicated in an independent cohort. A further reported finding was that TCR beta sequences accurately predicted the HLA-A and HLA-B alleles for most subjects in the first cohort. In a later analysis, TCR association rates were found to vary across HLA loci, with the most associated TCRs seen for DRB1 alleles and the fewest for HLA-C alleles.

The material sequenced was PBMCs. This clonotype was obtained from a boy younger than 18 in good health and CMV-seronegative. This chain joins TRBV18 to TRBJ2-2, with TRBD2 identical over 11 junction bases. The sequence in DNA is TGTGCCAGCTCACAAATCGGGACTAGCGGCTTGCTAAACACCGGGGAGCTGTTTTTT. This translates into CASSQIGTSGLLNTGELFF.